Here is one TCR beta chain with its context. This clone's antigen is unknown. Per-base qualities were not stored, and no clone one base away is much larger. The CDR3 covers 15 residues, taking in both the cysteine and the phenylalanine. Only the CDR3 DNA stays, 45 bases, in frame from base 1. At the junction V is shortened by 1 base and J by 2 bases; bases outside the gene matches: 0. In the germline V gene, CDR1 corresponds to SGHTA and CDR2 to FQGNSA. The data stem from a study of T-cell reconstitution after alpha-beta-depleted transplantation in children (dated by TCRdb to about 2016). Background on the whole study: T-cell immune reconstitution after TCRalphabeta/CD19-depleted allogeneic hematopoietic cell transplantation in children was quantitatively tracked in the study by means of TCR repertoire profiling.

The library came from PCR. The data were produced on an Illumina HiSeq 2500. TCR library preparation used molecular barcoding, with unique molecular identifiers applied to normalize quantification of the TCRbeta repertoire. Using fastp at Q25 and MiXCR, TCRdb reprocessed the public reads and kept productive beta chains. Identical CDR3 proteins give one entry, which carries the most common genes and DNA. Counted in this sample were roughly 500,000 distinct CDR3 sequences; 30% to 35% of them appeared once. The ten largest account for 2% to 3% of the sample. The TCR comes from a human donor who donated a stem cell graft to a child with aplastic anemia. Recombination joined TRBV7-2 with TRBJ1-5; 9 junctional bases match TRBD1. The source was PBMCs from the stem cell graft donor, collected from the stem cell graft. Here is the DNA: TGTGCCAGCAGCTTAGGGGACAGGGGCAATCAGCCCCAGCATTTT. It translates to CASSLGDRGNQPQHF.